This T cell receptor (beta chain) was captured by sequencing in a study of blood T cell repertoires in COVID-19. TCRdb's copy holds only in-frame clones and misses some; the assay was immunoSEQ multiplex PCR. This table holds approximately 500,000 clones, around nine tenths found once. CDR1 is SGHDT and CDR2 is YYEEEE in the germline V gene. Between the trimmed V and J ends, which lost 4 bases and 2 bases, there was a span of 21 bases. The CDR3 loop spans 17 amino acids. In this sample, this clone turned up a few times. Patients of the Seattle cohort, enrolled during active infection, were followed longitudinally.

The sequence came from a woman between 45 and 60 years old with COVID-19, enrolled during active disease. The J gene is TRBJ1-1, the V gene TRBV5-6; tentative D call: TRBD1 (5 bases). Source material: peripheral blood. The CDR3 is CASSPPLGGGVNTEAFF. The CDR3, as DNA: TGTGCCAGCAGCCCACCACTTGGGGGGGGAGTTAACACTGAAGCTTTCTTT. Full variable domain (remainder filled in from reference TRBV5-6 and TRBJ1-1): DAGVTQSPTHLIKTRGQQVTLRCSPKSGHDTVSWYQQALGQGPQFIFQYYEEEERQRGNFPDRFSGHQFPNYSSELNVNALLLGDSALYLCASSPPLGGGVNTEAFFGQGTRLTVV.